The entry that follows covers one T cell receptor beta chain sequence. In the original processing: Reference gene primer amplification yielded estimated nucleated cell counts. Repertoires were generated with immunoSEQ multiplex PCR, while TCRdb's copy carries only in-frame clones and drops some. The DNA was the basis for D and trimming; V, J and clone size are from that table. Counted here are 130,000 to 150,000 clones, 80% to 85% occurring once; the ten biggest clones make up about 40%. These data belong to a study of blood T cell repertoires in COVID-19. About the research overall: Samples representing acute and convalescent COVID-19 were sourced from the United States, Italy and Spain. The cDNA or gDNA used as material had been derived from T cells, B-cell-depleted T cells, or PBMCs.

This CDR3 has 16 residues. Germline CDR1 SGHRS, CDR2 YFSETQ. V lost 0 bases and J lost 0, with 9 bases in between. The receptor comes from a human donor in a cohort sampled during active COVID-19. The gene calls are TRBV5-1 and TRBJ2-2, with TRBD1 as a possible D gene (5 bases). Material: peripheral blood. The CDR3 bases are TGCGCCAGCAGCTTGGATAGGACAACGAACACCGGGGAGCTGTTTTTT. As protein: CASSLDRTTNTGELFF.